This is a list of T cell receptor beta chains from one sample in a study of T cell changes during pregnancy in multiple sclerosis. Sequencing was performed with immunoSEQ multiplex PCR; in TCRdb, only in-frame clones are kept and a portion is missing. The sample has about 100,000 clones, roughly 90% seen once. The material was peripheral blood, obtained after pregnancy. The receptors come from a female donor with multiple sclerosis, enrolled in a pregnancy study. The CDR3 runs from the conserved cysteine through the conserved F or W. Fields, in order: J gene, V gene, D gene, clone size, CDR3 DNA, CDR3 protein. D genes are given only for firm matches. A clone size is listed for some rows: how often the clone was seen (once, few, many), or a class if it is expanded.

>TRBJ1-1|TRBV4-1|TRBD1|NA
TGCGCCAGCAGCCAAGTGGGCAGGGGGTGGAACACTGAAGCTTTCTTT
CASSQVGRGWNTEAFF
>TRBJ1-5|TRBV7-8|TRBD1|NA
TGTGCCAGCAGCTCTAGGACAGGGGCGTGGGGCAATCAGCCCCAGCATTTT
CASSSRTGAWGNQPQHF
>TRBJ2-4|TRBV30|NA|NA
TGTGCCTGGAGAACCCCTTTCAAACGGGACATTCAGTACTTC
CAWRTPFKRDIQYF
>TRBJ1-5|TRBV28|NA|NA
TGTGCCAGCAGTATCGACAGGACCCCTCAGCCCCAGCATTTT
CASSIDRTPQPQHF
>TRBJ1-1|TRBV6-1|NA|NA
TGTGCCAGCAGTGTGCTCTCAGCGGCGATGAACACTGAAGCTTTCTTT
CASSVLSAAMNTEAFF
>TRBJ1-5|TRBV7-9|NA|NA
TGTGCCAGCAGCTTTGGGTCGGGGTATAGCAATCAGCCCCAGCATTTT
CASSFGSGYSNQPQHF
>TRBJ2-5|TRBV11-3|TRBD2|NA
TGTGCCAGCAGCTTAGGTTCTAGCGGGCAAGAGACCCAGTACTTC
CASSLGSSGQETQYF
>TRBJ2-7|TRBV30|TRBD2|NA
TGTGCCTGGAGTAGCGGGGTCCCCTCCTACGAGCAGTACTTC
CAWSSGVPSYEQYF
>TRBJ2-2|TRBV15|TRBD2|NA
TGTGCCACCAGCAGAGATAGAGCGGGAGGGCCGTCCGGGGAGCTGTTTTTT
CATSRDRAGGPSGELFF
>TRBJ2-1|TRBV28|NA|NA
TGTGCCAGCAGTTTATTCCCAGGGGTCGGCAATGAGCAGTTCTTC
CASSLFPGVGNEQFF
>TRBJ1-5|TRBV28|NA|NA
TGTGCCAGCAGTTTATTCGGCAGGGAAGGAAATCAGCCCCAGCATTTT
CASSLFGREGNQPQHF
>TRBJ2-1|TRBV28|NA|NA
TGTGCCAGCAGTTTTCGCGGCTTCTCCTACAATGAGCAGTTCTTC
CASSFRGFSYNEQFF
>TRBJ2-7|TRBV4-1|NA|NA
TGCGCCAGCAGCCTCAGTTTAGACAGCTACGAGCAGTACTTC
CASSLSLDSYEQYF
>TRBJ2-7|TRBV27|TRBD2|NA
TGTGCCAGCAGTCGAATCCACCCAGCGGGAGTCGGGGAGCAGTACTTC
CASSRIHPAGVGEQYF
>TRBJ2-7|TRBV27|NA|once
TGTGCCAGCAAGTGGACAGACCGGAACGGCGAGCAGTACTTC
CASKWTDRNGEQYF
>TRBJ1-1|TRBV6-5|TRBD1|NA
TGTGCCAGCAGTGACAGGGCCACTGAAGCTTTCTTT
CASSDRATEAFF
>TRBJ2-7|TRBV9|NA|NA
TGTGCCAGCAGCGTAGACACAGGGAGTCCCTACGAGCAGTACTTC
CASSVDTGSPYEQYF
>TRBJ2-1|TRBV5-1|TRBD2|NA
TGCGCCAGCAGCTTGGCCGGGGCGGGAGGGGCCTACAATGAGCAGTTCTTC
CASSLAGAGGAYNEQFF
>TRBJ2-2|TRBV9|NA|once
TGTGCCAGCAGCGTAGGGGGGACTTTCCGAGCCGGGGAGCTGTTTTTT
CASSVGGTFRAGELFF
>TRBJ2-3|TRBV7-3|TRBD2|NA
TGTGCCAGCAGCGCGGGAGCGGGACCTTCGGGAGATACGCAGTATTTT
CASSAGAGPSGDTQYF
>TRBJ2-7|TRBV6-1|NA|NA
TGTGCCAGCAGTGAATGGCGGGGTCGGGAGCAGTACTTC
CASSEWRGREQYF
>TRBJ1-1|TRBV7-2|NA|once
TGTGCCAGCAGCCCAAATGGACAGAGTGAAGCTTTCTTT
CASSPNGQSEAFF
>TRBJ1-4|TRBV5-1|NA|NA
TGCGCCAGCAGCAAGTCCCTACGTGAAAAACTGTTTTTT
CASSKSLREKLFF
>TRBJ1-4|TRBV19|TRBD1|NA
TGTGCAACCCAACCGGGACAGGGGTATGAAAAACTGTTTTTT
CATQPGQGYEKLFF
>TRBJ2-7|TRBV5-6|NA|NA
TGTGCCAGCAGCTTCTACGGAGGCTACGAGCAGTACTTC
CASSFYGGYEQYF
>TRBJ2-3|TRBV4-3|TRBD2|NA
TGCGCCAGCAGCCAAGCCCCGACTAGCCCAGATACGCAGTATTTT
CASSQAPTSPDTQYF
>TRBJ1-2|TRBV6-1|NA|NA
TGTGCCAGCGACGGACATTACGGCTACACCTTC
CASDGHYGYTF
>TRBJ2-7|TRBV5-1|NA|NA
TGCGCCAGCAGCTTGGCCAGGTACGCTCAGGACGAGCAGTACTTC
CASSLARYAQDEQYF
>TRBJ2-3|TRBV7-9|NA|NA
TGTGCCAGCAGCCCTGGTAGCCTTAGCACAGATACGCAGTATTTT
CASSPGSLSTDTQYF
>TRBJ1-1|TRBV6-1|NA|NA
TGTGCCAGCAGAAAATTAATGAACACTGAAGCTTTCTTT
CASRKLMNTEAFF
>TRBJ1-1|TRBV2|NA|few
TGTGCCAGCAGTGAAAGCCCCAATATGAACACTGAAGCTTTCTTT
CASSESPNMNTEAFF
>TRBJ2-7|TRBV1|NA|NA
TGCACCAGCAGCCCAGAGAGGGGGCTAACCCCCTACGAGCAGTACTTC
CTSSPERGLTPYEQYF
>TRBJ2-5|TRBV19|TRBD1|NA
TGTGCCAGTAGTATAGATCTTATCAGGGGGTCGGAGACCCAGTACTTC
CASSIDLIRGSETQYF
>TRBJ2-7|TRBV5-1|TRBD1|NA
TGCGCCAGCAGCTTTGGGGGACAGACTTACGAGCAGTACTTC
CASSFGGQTYEQYF